These 18 T cell receptor beta chains were sequenced from one sample in a study of T cell repertoires in cytomegalovirus infection. TCRdb re-derived calls from the reads in MiXCR, one entry per CDR3 protein. The sample shows about 180,000 distinct CDR3 sequences, under 15% of them seen only once. Sequenced: PBMCs. The source of these receptors is a human donor in good health (CMV status not recorded). Some clones in this sample may be carry-over from other donors' samples.

This clonotype was counted only a few times. J is TRBJ1-5 and V is TRBV28, with unresolved D. CDR3 length: 13 residues. With 5 bases removed from V and 5 bases from J, the gap between germline ends came to 10 bases. The germline gives CDR1 MDHEN, CDR2 SYDVKM. DNA for the CDR3: TGTGCCAGCAGTCCTGGTTGGGATCAGCCCCAGCATTTT. This gives the protein CASSPGWDQPQHF.

This clonotype was seen a few times. The J gene is TRBJ1-1, the V gene TRBV11-2; 8 bases fit TRBD1. The CDR3 totals 16 residues. Germline trimming cut 1 base from V and 5 bases from J; bases unmatched to any gene: 9. Germline lookup yields CDR1 SGHAT and CDR2 FQNNGV. The DNA for the CDR3 is TGTGCCAGCAGCTTAGCAGGGGGCGGATTAGGGACTGAAGCTTTCTTT. As protein: CASSLAGGGLGTEAFF.

Concerning this clonotype: A read error may explain this, as a much larger clone is one base away. The chain links TRBV5-1 to TRBJ2-2; TRBD1 aligns across 8 bases. Germline assignment: CDR1 SGHRS and CDR2 YFSETQ. The trim removed 4 bases at V and 6 bases at J, leaving 8 bases unmatched. This CDR3 spans 15 amino acids. The CDR3 DNA is TGCGCCAGCAGCATAACAGGGGGTCTGGCCGGGGAGCTGTTTTTT. This sequence encodes CASSITGGLAGELFF.

In regard to this clonotype: Sequence at one end of the junction differs from germline and may be a read error. The V call is TRBV25-1, the J call TRBJ1-1; perhaps TRBD1 as D (5 bases). Germline V gene lookup returns CDR1 MGHDK and CDR2 SYGVNS. The CDR3 covers 11 residues. CDR3 sequence: CASSEVGTLLF. In nucleotides, the CDR3 is TGTGCCAGCAGTGAAGTCGGGACGCTGCTCTTT. Based on the CDR3 plus reference TRBV25-1 and TRBJ1-1, the full variable domain is EADIYQTPRYLVIGTGKKITLECSQTMGHDKMYWYQQDPGMELHLIHYSYGVNSTEKGDLSSESTVSRIRTEHFPLTLESARPSHTSQYLCASSEVGTLLFGQGTRLTVV.

This chain uses TRBV28 with TRBJ1-5, with D possibly matching TRBD1 (5 bases). Germline CDR1 MDHEN, CDR2 SYDVKM. The CDR3 spans 14 residues. V lost 6 bases and J lost 6, with 15 bases in between. Here the CDR3 reads CASSATVPPQPQHF. The CDR3 nucleotides are TGTGCCAGCAGCGCGACAGTACCCCCTCAGCCCCAGCATTTT.

The rearrangement uses TRBV14 and TRBJ2-1, with D maybe TRBD1 (6 bases). Germline V CDR1 and CDR2: SGHDN, FVKESK. V lost 1 base and J 7 bases, leaving 8 bases between the germline ends. The CDR3 length is 13 residues. The CDR3 sequence: CASSQARGNEQFF. Written as DNA, the CDR3 is TGTGCCAGCAGCCAAGCTAGGGGGAATGAGCAGTTCTTC.

CDR3: CASSNLNYGYTF. DNA for the CDR3: TGTGCCAGCAGCAACCTGAACTATGGCTACACCTTC. J is TRBJ1-2 and V is TRBV9; D is ambiguous. This CDR3 has 12 amino acids. Germline V gene data show CDR1 as SGDLS and CDR2 as YYNGEE. Trimming pared 4 bases from V and 2 bases from J, leaving 6 bases between.

This clonotype has ten or more counts. J is TRBJ2-7 and V is TRBV7-2; TRBD2 matches at 8 bases. Germline V gene sequence: CDR1 SGHTA, CDR2 FQGNSA. After removal of 5 bases from V and 0 bases from J, the junction contained 12 bases not matched to a gene. This CDR3 contains 17 residues. The CDR3 DNA reads as TGTGCCAGCAGCCCTACCGTCACGGGAGGGACCTCCTACGAGCAGTACTTC. It codes for CASSPTVTGGTSYEQYF.

This clonotype was counted between two and nine times. The chain couples TRBV29-1 to TRBJ1-1; 7 bases align to TRBD1. Germline V gene sequence: CDR1 SQVTM, CDR2 ANQGSEA. This CDR3 is 14 amino acids long. After removal of 4 bases from V and 1 base from J, the junction contained 6 bases not matched to a gene. CDR3 loop: CSVGPNRGNTEAFF. The CDR3 DNA sequence: TGCAGCGTTGGTCCGAACAGGGGGAACACTGAAGCTTTCTTT.

This clonotype was counted many times. The chain joins TRBV11-2 to TRBJ2-5, with 9 bases fitting TRBD1. Germline CDR1 reads SGHAT; CDR2 reads FQNNGV. The CDR3 spans 14 residues. V was pared by 4 bases and J by 5 bases, with 5 bases of the junction left unmatched. The CDR3 DNA is TGTGCCAGCAGCTACCGACAGGGGGATGAGACCCAGTACTTC. Translated: CASSYRQGDETQYF.

This clonotype occurred many times. CDR3 sequence (DNA): TGTGCCAGCAGCTTAGGAGGGACGGGGGGTAACACCGGGGAGCTGTTTTTT. Residues: CASSLGGTGGNTGELFF. This chain links TRBV7-2 with TRBJ2-2; 7 bases align to TRBD2. With V trimmed by 1 base and J by 2 bases, 7 bases remained unmatched. CDR3 length: 17 amino acids. CDR1 is SGHTA and CDR2 is FQGNSA in the germline V gene.

The rearrangement links TRBV19 to TRBJ1-5; 8 bases are a match to TRBD1. Looked up from germline, CDR1 is LNHDA and CDR2 is SQIVND (reference sequence). The V gene end was trimmed by 5 bases and the J gene end by 5 bases; junction bases not matched to a gene: 5. CDR3 length: 14 amino acids. CDR3 residues: CASSSTGGYQPQHF. CDR3 DNA sequence: TGTGCCAGTAGTTCTACAGGGGGATATCAGCCCCAGCATTTT.

In its sample, this clonotype was seen many times. The chain has TRBV6-2 or TRBV6-3 and TRBJ2-1, with 7 bases identical to TRBD2. Germline V gene sequence: CDR1 MNHEY, CDR2 SVGEGT. The CDR3 covers 15 residues. V lost 6 bases, J lost 3 bases, and 8 bases stayed unmatched. The CDR3 DNA is TGTGCCAGCAGGGCGGCGTTAGCGGGCTACAATGAGCAGTTCTTC. As protein: CASRAALAGYNEQFF.

The chain combines TRBV20-1 with TRBJ1-3; 8 nucleotides match TRBD1. The V gene end was trimmed by 5 bases and the J gene end by 2 bases; junction bases not matched to a gene: 5. CDR1 is DFQATT and CDR2 is SNEGSKA in the germline V gene (reference sequence). The CDR3 is made up of 14 amino acids. In DNA form, the CDR3 reads TGCAGTGCTCCCCGGACAGGGACTGGAAACACCATATATTTT. Its translation is CSAPRTGTGNTIYF.

This clonotype was seen at least ten times. The chain combines TRBV7-2 with TRBJ2-1; D is ambiguous. This CDR3 region has 13 residues. The V end lost 1 base, the J end lost 8 bases, and 9 bases lay between the germline ends. Looked up from germline, CDR1 is SGHTA and CDR2 is FQGNSA. The CDR3 loop reads CASSLDGVDEQFF. The CDR3 region has the DNA TGTGCCAGCAGCTTAGATGGGGTTGATGAGCAGTTCTTC.

The genes are TRBV7-9 and TRBJ1-4, with a tentative D call TRBD1 (5 bases). Germline V gene lookup returns CDR1 SEHNR and CDR2 FQNEAQ (reference sequence). The CDR3 contains 16 residues. The ends were cut back, 4 bases at V and 2 bases at J, with 14 bases in the middle. DNA for the CDR3: TGTGCCAGCAGCTCATCCGCAGGGAGGACTAATGAAAAACTGTTTTTT. It codes for CASSSSAGRTNEKLFF.

The rearrangement joins TRBV6-2 or TRBV6-3 to TRBJ2-7; a possible D gene is TRBD1 (6 bases). V was cut by 7 bases and J by 2 bases, with 12 bases left in between. The CDR3 length is 13 residues. Looked up from germline, CDR1 is MNHEY and CDR2 is SVGEGT. As DNA, the CDR3 is TGTGCCAGCAATCCGGGACAAGCCTACGAGCAGTACTTC. Translation gives CASNPGQAYEQYF.

This clonotype was seen ten or more times. The chain combines TRBV7-8 with TRBJ1-1, with no clear D. Germline V gene sequence: CDR1 SGHVS, CDR2 FQNEAQ. The germline V and J ends were trimmed by 1 base and 4 bases, with 13 bases remaining between them. The CDR3 is 15 residues long. The CDR3 DNA follows: TGTGCCAGCAGCTTAGTCGGGGTTTCGGGCACTGAAGCTTTCTTT. Encoded protein: CASSLVGVSGTEAFF.